The clone carrying this T cell receptor (beta chain) was observed a few times. What it binds is unknown. This CDR3 has 13 residues. V lost 8 bases to trimming and J lost 6 bases, with 15 bases between them. The germline CDR1 and CDR2 sequences are MNHEY and SMNVEV (reference sequence). The data are from a study of OX40 agonist ivuxolimab in advanced cancers. Turning to the study itself: Dose-escalation patients were diagnosed with hepatocellular carcinoma, melanoma, renal cell cancer or head and neck cancer. Patients achieving partial responses numbered three: one hepatocellular carcinoma case and two cutaneous melanoma cases.

Study results and caveats: Not determined was the antigen specificity of the expanded peripheral T cells.

The method was immunoSEQ multiplex PCR; TCRdb's version includes in-frame clones alone and lacks a portion of them. The table includes about 31,000 clones, 82% detected once. The sequences come from CD4+ or CD8+ T cells sorted from blood, collected in a trial of the OX40 agonist ivuxolimab. The genes are TRBV27 and TRBJ2-3; D perhaps matches TRBD1 (6 bases). The sequence derives from an adult with an advanced solid tumor such as melanoma, head and neck, liver or kidney cancer. The CDR3 reads CASGGRGMDTQYF. In DNA, the CDR3 is TGTGCCAGCGGAGGCAGGGGAATGGATACGCAGTATTTT.